This TCR beta chain was sequenced during a study of T-cell reconstitution after alpha-beta-depleted transplantation in children. Points from the study as a whole: Some patients owed their high day-60 TCRbeta diversity to surviving recipient T cells and thymic progenitors. After one year, T-cell counts and TCRbeta diversity mostly came from new T cells. As was reported, about two months after transplant, alpha-beta T cells came from several hundred expanded graft clones.

Preparation of the TCRbeta library involved a method that used unique molecular identifiers. TCRdb passed the PCR reads through MiXCR, listing each CDR3 protein once. The sample holds under 750,000 distinct CDR3 sequences, more than 20% seen once. This clonotype was detected a few times. Its antigen is unidentified. The specimen comprised PBMCs, mostly from graft donor cells, sampled 360 days after TCRalphabeta/CD19-depleted stem cell transplant. This clonotype was sampled from a boy less than two years old who had a stem cell transplant for acute myeloid leukemia, so the T cells may come from the graft donor.

CDR3 loop: CSARDLRRQGYNEQFF. The DNA of the CDR3 is TGCAGTGCTAGAGATCTTAGAAGACAGGGCTACAATGAGCAGTTCTTC. The V call is TRBV20-1, the J call TRBJ2-1, with 7 bases identical to TRBD1. The CDR3 extends over 16 amino acids. CDR1 is DFQATT, CDR2 SNEGSKA, per germline (reference sequence). J lost 3 bases, V lost 0 bases, and 8 bases had no gene match.